These T cell receptor beta chains were read from a single sample in a study of long-term antiretroviral therapy in people with HIV. Repertoires were generated with immunoSEQ multiplex PCR, while TCRdb's copy carries only in-frame clones and drops some. Among about 50,000 clones, around 80% were seen once, and the ten largest hold under 3.5%. The source was unsorted PBMCs, collected 0.8 years after starting antiretroviral therapy. These receptors came from a woman under 30 with HIV. Both conserved end residues are part of each CDR3. D genes are given only for firm matches. Clone size, where shown, is once, few, many, or a class for clones that have expanded.

j_call | d_call | v_call | clone_size | cdr3_aa | cdr3_nt
TRBJ2-7 | TRBD2 | TRBV10-3 | . | CAISGIARLASYEQYF | TGTGCCATCAGTGGAATTGCGCGACTAGCGAGTTACGAGCAGTACTTC
TRBJ2-7 | . | TRBV5-6 | . | CASSSGYEQYF | TGTGCCAGCAGCTCGGGCTACGAGCAGTACTTC
TRBJ2-7 | . | TRBV5-5 | . | CASSLGDASSYEQYF | TGTGCCAGCAGCTTAGGGGACGCCAGCTCCTACGAGCAGTACTTC
TRBJ2-1 | . | TRBV4-1 | once | CASSQGTGGGNEQFF | TGCGCCAGCAGCCAAGGGACCGGAGGGGGCAATGAGCAGTTCTTC
TRBJ1-2 | TRBD1 | TRBV9 | few | CASSGDRVNGYTF | TGTGCCAGCAGCGGCGACAGGGTAAACGGCTACACCTTC
TRBJ2-7 | . | TRBV2 | . | CATHKDPNEQYF | TGTGCCACCCACAAAGATCCTAACGAGCAGTACTTC
TRBJ2-7 | TRBD1 | TRBV23-1 | . | CASSQSRDRLYEQYF | TGCGCCAGCAGTCAATCCCGGGACAGACTGTACGAGCAGTACTTC
TRBJ2-2 | . | TRBV10-1 | . | CASSDGAGELFF | TGCGCCAGCAGTGATGGAGCCGGGGAGCTGTTTTTT
TRBJ2-1 | . | TRBV11-3 | . | CASSLGFANEQFF | TGTGCCAGCAGCTTAGGGTTTGCGAATGAGCAGTTCTTC
TRBJ1-3 | . | TRBV6-5 | . | CASSSSEVDTIYF | TGTGCCAGCAGTAGCTCTGAAGTGGACACCATATATTTT
TRBJ1-2 | . | TRBV27 | . | CASSPTGRRYGYTF | TGTGCCAGCAGTCCTACAGGGCGGCGCTATGGCTACACCTTC
TRBJ1-6 | . | TRBV4-3 | . | CASSQDLVLSYNSPLHF | TGCGCCAGCAGCCAAGATCTGGTCCTCTCCTATAATTCACCCCTCCACTTT
TRBJ2-1 | TRBD2 | TRBV19 | . | CASSLRGLAGVRSYNEQFF | TGTGCCAGTAGTCTCCGTGGACTAGCGGGAGTCCGGTCCTACAATGAGCAGTTCTTC
TRBJ2-5 | TRBD2 | TRBV2 | . | CASSESLAGWETQYF | TGTGCCAGCAGTGAGTCACTAGCGGGTTGGGAGACCCAGTACTTC
TRBJ1-1 | . | TRBV5-1 | . | CASSTGRNTEAFF | TGCGCCAGCAGCACTGGAAGGAACACTGAAGCTTTCTTT
TRBJ2-7 | . | TRBV29-1 | few | CSVERAGDEQYF | TGCAGCGTTGAACGCGCTGGGGATGAGCAGTACTTC
TRBJ1-2 | . | TRBV5-1 | . | CASSLRTPGEGYTF | TGCGCCAGCAGCTTGAGAACGCCAGGGGAAGGCTACACCTTC
TRBJ2-7 | . | TRBV18 | few | CASSLEDYEQYF | TGTGCCAGCTCACTCGAAGACTACGAGCAGTACTTC
TRBJ1-1 | . | TRBV5-1 | . | CASSLASDEAFF | TGCGCCAGCAGCTTGGCGTCAGATGAAGCTTTCTTT
TRBJ2-7 | . | TRBV19 | . | CASSIGSGPSYEQYF | TGTGCCAGTAGTATCGGTAGCGGTCCCTCCTACGAGCAGTACTTC
TRBJ1-4 | . | TRBV19 | . | CASSRSREATEKLFF | TGTGCCAGTAGTAGGAGCCGGGAAGCAACCGAAAAACTGTTTTTT
TRBJ2-5 | . | TRBV19 | . | CATANWGGETQYF | TGTGCCACCGCGAATTGGGGAGGAGAGACCCAGTACTTC
TRBJ2-2 | . | TRBV5-8 | . | CASSLVRGAQTNTGELFF | TGTGCCAGCAGCTTGGTTCGGGGTGCACAGACGAACACCGGGGAGCTGTTTTTT
TRBJ2-1 | . | TRBV10-3 | once | CAISEVDEQFF | TGTGCCATCAGTGAGGTCGATGAGCAGTTCTTC
TRBJ2-1 | . | TRBV19 | . | CASSMGSSATIEQFF | TGTGCCAGTAGTATGGGGTCCTCCGCAACAATTGAGCAGTTCTTC
TRBJ2-2 | . | TRBV9 | . | CASSVEQANTGELFF | TGTGCCAGCAGCGTAGAGCAGGCGAACACCGGGGAGCTGTTTTTT
TRBJ2-3 | . | TRBV10-2 | . | CASTAQQGDTQYF | TGCGCCAGCACCGCGCAACAAGGGGATACGCAGTATTTT
TRBJ1-5 | . | TRBV19 | . | CASSLFAHSNQPQHF | TGTGCCAGTAGTTTATTTGCTCATAGCAATCAGCCCCAGCATTTT
TRBJ2-1 | TRBD1 | TRBV12-5 | . | CASGLGRDRGLDSSYNEQFF | TGTGCTAGTGGTTTGGGCCGGGACAGGGGGCTGGACAGCTCCTACAATGAGCAGTTCTTC
TRBJ1-1 | . | TRBV5-4 | . | CASSLDSDGESEAFF | TGTGCCAGCAGCTTGGATTCTGACGGTGAGAGTGAAGCTTTCTTT
TRBJ2-7 | . | TRBV28 | . | CASSLAHYEQYF | TGTGCCAGCAGTTTAGCCCACTACGAGCAGTACTTC
TRBJ2-7 | . | TRBV19 | . | CASSIGRTQHYEQYF | TGTGCCAGTAGTATAGGCAGGACCCAACACTACGAGCAGTACTTC
TRBJ1-2 | . | TRBV28 | . | CASSFDRLNYGYTF | TGTGCCAGCAGTTTTGACAGGCTAAACTATGGCTACACCTTC
TRBJ2-5 | . | TRBV4-3 | . | CASSQDSRQQETQYF | TGCGCCAGCAGCCAAGACTCGCGGCAGCAAGAGACCCAGTACTTC
TRBJ1-5 | . | TRBV28 | . | CASTTGAGANQPQHF | TGTGCCAGCACCACGGGGGCGGGGGCTAATCAGCCCCAGCATTTT
TRBJ2-7 | . | TRBV10-3 | . | CAISADSSYEQYF | TGTGCCATCAGTGCGGACAGCTCCTACGAGCAGTACTTC
TRBJ2-7 | TRBD1 | TRBV10-1 | . | CASSEMRTGGVQYF | TGCGCCAGCAGTGAGATGCGGACAGGGGGGGTGCAGTACTTC
TRBJ1-5 | TRBD1 | TRBV19 | . | CASDDGTGLSNQPQHF | TGTGCCAGTGACGATGGGACAGGGCTCAGCAATCAGCCCCAGCATTTT
TRBJ2-2 | . | TRBV6-5 | . | CASSYIDANTGELFF | TGTGCCAGCAGTTACATAGATGCTAACACCGGGGAGCTGTTTTTT
TRBJ2-4 | . | TRBV6-1 | . | CASSVYPRLGSIQYF | TGTGCCAGCAGTGTCTACCCCAGGTTAGGAAGCATTCAGTACTTC
TRBJ2-5 | . | TRBV4-3 | . | CASSQDWPGYQETQYF | TGCGCCAGCAGCCAAGATTGGCCGGGCTACCAAGAGACCCAGTACTTC
TRBJ2-7 | . | TRBV9 | once | CASSVGGRHYEQYF | TGTGCCAGCAGCGTAGGGGGGCGCCACTACGAGCAGTACTTC
TRBJ1-1 | TRBD1 | TRBV18 | . | CASSPGQGAEAFF | TGTGCCAGCTCACCGGGACAGGGGGCCGAAGCTTTCTTT
TRBJ1-1 | . | TRBV7-9 | . | CASSLGEDRDTEAFF | TGTGCCAGCAGCTTGGGGGAGGATAGGGACACTGAAGCTTTCTTT
TRBJ2-5 | . | TRBV28 | . | CASSSDRSRRTQYF | TGTGCCAGCAGTTCCGACCGTAGCCGTCGGACCCAGTACTTC
TRBJ2-3 | . | TRBV27 | few | CASSPRIRATDTQYF | TGTGCCAGCAGTCCACGGATTCGGGCCACAGATACGCAGTATTTT
TRBJ2-7 | . | TRBV5-1 | . | CASSLAPPSSYEQYF | TGCGCCAGCAGCTTGGCCCCCCCTAGCTCCTACGAGCAGTACTTC
TRBJ1-1 | . | TRBV7-2 | few | CASSLYLNTEAFF | TGTGCCAGCAGCCTGTATTTGAACACTGAAGCTTTCTTT
TRBJ2-1 | TRBD2 | TRBV4-2 | . | CASSQLAGGVNEQFF | TGTGCCAGCAGCCAACTAGCGGGAGGAGTCAATGAGCAGTTCTTC
TRBJ1-3 | . | TRBV12-5 | . | CASGIMGPSSGNTIYF | TGTGCTAGTGGGATCATGGGACCCAGCTCTGGAAACACCATATATTTT
TRBJ1-4 | . | TRBV18 | . | CASSSEDRPEKLFF | TGTGCCAGCTCATCGGAGGACAGACCCGAAAAACTGTTTTTT
TRBJ2-3 | . | TRBV5-1 | . | CASSFSGNPTDTQYF | TGCGCCAGCAGTTTTAGCGGTAACCCCACAGATACGCAGTATTTT
TRBJ1-1 | . | TRBV7-9 | few | CASSLSNTEAFF | TGTGCCAGCAGCTTAAGCAACACTGAAGCTTTCTTT
TRBJ1-2 | TRBD1 | TRBV11-1 | . | CASSSPNRGANYGYTF | TGTGCCAGCAGCTCACCCAACAGGGGGGCTAACTATGGCTACACCTTC
TRBJ2-7 | . | TRBV7-6 | once | CASSSQGSEQYF | TGTGCCAGCAGCTCACAGGGAAGCGAGCAGTACTTC